Below are 23 T cell receptor beta chains sequenced from a single sample in a study of blood T cell repertoires in COVID-19. Libraries were prepared by immunoSEQ multiplex PCR; TCRdb keeps only in-frame clonotypes and omits some of them. This table has some 50,000 clones, approximately 90% appearing once. The sequenced sample was peripheral blood. All receptors derive from a man in his forties with acute or convalescent COVID-19.

J is TRBJ1-1 and V is TRBV3-1 (or the pseudogene TRBV3-2); 7 bases line up with TRBD1. Germline values: CDR1 LGHDT, CDR2 YNNKEL (reference sequence). This CDR3 contains 14 residues. Trimming at V came to 3 bases and at J to 1 base, leaving 2 bases not matched to a gene. The DNA for the CDR3 is TGTGCCAGCAGCCAGACAGGGTGGAACACTGAAGCTTTCTTT. Amino acid sequence: CASSQTGWNTEAFF.

The chain links TRBV15 to TRBJ1-6; 9 nucleotides match TRBD1. Germline trimming cut 4 bases from V and 12 bases from J; bases unmatched to any gene: 7. Germline V gives CDR1 LNHNV, CDR2 YYDKDF (reference sequence). CDR3 length equals 14 residues. For the CDR3, the DNA is TGTGCCACCAGCAACCGACAGGGGGACGGACCCCTCCACTTT. Translating gives CATSNRQGDGPLHF.

V is TRBV6-5 and J is TRBJ2-3; 7 bases map to TRBD1. The length of the CDR3 is 15 residues. Germline CDR1 reads MNHEY; CDR2 reads SVGAGI. V lost 5 bases and J lost 7; bases outside the gene matches: 12. The CDR3 DNA follows: TGTGCCAGCAGTACGAGACAGACAGGGTTGAATACGCAGTATTTT. Protein sequence: CASSTRQTGLNTQYF.

This chain joins TRBV30 and TRBJ2-6, with 11 bases that match TRBD1. With V trimmed by 5 bases and J by 1 base, 7 bases remained unmatched. The germline CDR1 and CDR2 sequences are GTSNPN and SVGIG (reference sequence). CDR3 length equals 17 residues. CDR3 nucleotide sequence: TGTGCCTGGCTAGGACAGGGGGCAGGATCTGGGGCCAACGTCCTGACTTTC. Protein product: CAWLGQGAGSGANVLTF.

The table lists this clone with a few counts. This sequence joins TRBV5-1 and TRBJ1-2; 7 bases are a match to TRBD1. Losses at the gene ends were 3 bases for V and 4 bases for J; bases not matched to a gene: 6. CDR1 SGHRS and CDR2 YFSETQ come from the germline V gene. The CDR3 runs 14 residues. The CDR3 sequence is CASSYPGQFYGYTF. Written as DNA, the CDR3 is TGCGCCAGCAGCTACCCGGGACAGTTCTATGGCTACACCTTC.

The rearrangement uses TRBV6-5 and TRBJ2-2, with D maybe TRBD2 (5 bases). The CDR3 contains 14 residues. Germline assignment: CDR1 MNHEY and CDR2 SVGAGI. V lost 5 bases, J lost 1 base, and 8 bases lay in between. CDR3 coding DNA: TGTGCCAGCAGTCCGAGCGGGAACACCGGGGAGCTGTTTTTT. This gives the protein CASSPSGNTGELFF.

This clone has a single count. The rearrangement links TRBV5-1 to TRBJ2-1; D may be TRBD2 (6 bases). The CDR3 is 16 residues long. V lost 5 bases and J lost 2, with 17 bases in between. Germline V gene data show CDR1 as SGHRS and CDR2 as YFSETQ. The CDR3 protein is CASSQQGAGTYNEQFF. The CDR3 DNA follows: TGCGCCAGCAGTCAGCAAGGGGCGGGGACCTACAATGAGCAGTTCTTC.

This chain links TRBV5-1 with TRBJ2-3, with D perhaps matching TRBD2 (5 bases). V lost 2 bases to trimming and J lost 0 bases, with 7 bases between them. The CDR3 extends over 14 amino acids. Germline values: CDR1 SGHRS, CDR2 YFSETQ. The CDR3 DNA reads as TGCGCCAGCAGCTTAGCGGCGAGCACAGATACGCAGTATTTT. Translating it yields CASSLAASTDTQYF.

This chain joins TRBV24-1 and TRBJ2-3, with TRBD2 identical over 8 bases. The CDR3 consists of 21 residues. Per germline, CDR1 KGHDR and CDR2 SFDVKD. V lost 4 bases to trimming and J lost 6 bases; unmatched junction nucleotides: 26. The CDR3 region has the DNA TGTGCCACCAGTGACTCTGCGCCGACTCGCGGGAGGCGCGGACCGAGGGATACGCAGTATTTT. The encoded protein is CATSDSAPTRGRRGPRDTQYF.

The rearrangement joins TRBV11-2 to TRBJ1-1; no definite D call. Trimming removed 5 bases at V and 8 bases at J, with 24 bases between. The CDR3 is 16 residues long. The germline CDR1 and CDR2 sequences are SGHAT and FQNNGV. CDR3 nucleotides: TGTGCCAGCAGCCTATTCCTCACGAGCTCAGGCCCCGAAGCTTTCTTT. Protein product: CASSLFLTSSGPEAFF.

The V and J genes are TRBV18 and TRBJ2-3; tentatively, D is TRBD1 (5 bases). There are 17 residues in the CDR3. Trimming left V 0 bases short and J 2 bases short, with 15 bases between. CDR1 and CDR2 from the germline V gene are KGHSH and LQKENI. The CDR3 protein is CASSPPFGQGPTDTQYF. CDR3 DNA sequence: TGTGCCAGCTCACCACCCTTTGGGCAGGGTCCCACAGATACGCAGTATTTT.

J is TRBJ2-1 and V is TRBV6-2 or TRBV6-3, with 8 nucleotides matching TRBD2. V trimming: 5 bases; J trimming: 4 bases; junction bases outside the gene matches: 4. The CDR3 sequence is 14 residues long. Germline V gene sequence: CDR1 MNHEY, CDR2 SVGEGT. CDR3 DNA: TGTGCCAGCAGTCTTAGCGGGACTTACAATGAGCAGTTCTTC. Translated, it gives CASSLSGTYNEQFF.

The V call is TRBV5-1, the J call TRBJ2-7, with a tentative D call TRBD2 (5 bases). Germline V gives CDR1 SGHRS, CDR2 YFSETQ. The CDR3 has 15 residues. V lost 0 bases, J lost 1 base, and 11 bases lay in between. The CDR3 DNA sequence: TGCGCCAGCAGCTTGGATCCTAGCTGGTCCTACGAGCAGTACTTC. This encodes CASSLDPSWSYEQYF.

This chain joins TRBV6-6 and TRBJ1-1; unclear D gene. Trimming took off 6 bases at V and 0 bases at J, with 8 bases between the two ends. The CDR3 is 13 residues long. Looked up from germline, CDR1 is MNHNY and CDR2 is SVGAGI (reference sequence). The CDR3 nucleotides are TGTGCCAGCAGGGTGGGCATGAACACTGAAGCTTTCTTT. Translating it yields CASRVGMNTEAFF.

V is TRBV5-1 and J is TRBJ1-1, with TRBD1 identical over 9 bases. Trimming at V came to 3 bases and at J to 4 bases, leaving 7 bases not matched to a gene. This CDR3 is 15 amino acids long. Germline CDR1 SGHRS, CDR2 YFSETQ. CDR3 sequence (DNA): TGCGCCAGCAGCTCCGTGGGACAGGGTGGCACTGAAGCTTTCTTT. Its protein is CASSSVGQGGTEAFF.

This clone was seen just once. The chain recombines TRBV21-1 with TRBJ2-4; TRBD2 was called by the table and not checked on the DNA. TRBV21-1 has pseudogene status. This CDR3 contains 23 residues. For the CDR3, the DNA is TGTGCCAGCAGCAAAGACGGGAGGGCCCCTCGGCTCAATCTATTTACGGCCAAAAACATTCAGTACTTC. It yields the protein CASSKDGRAPRLNLFTAKNIQYF.

The chain has TRBV10-1 and TRBJ2-1; TRBD1 matches at 7 bases. Germline CDR1 WNHNN, CDR2 SYGVQD (reference sequence). CDR3 length: 15 residues. V lost 1 base and J lost 5; bases outside the gene matches: 5. This CDR3 reads CASSEYRDRDNEQFF. In nucleotides, the CDR3 is TGCGCCAGCAGTGAGTACCGGGACAGAGACAATGAGCAGTTCTTC.

In DNA, the CDR3 is TGTGCCAGCAGCTTAGCGGGAGGAGCCCTCTACGAGCAGTACTTC. Its protein product is CASSLAGGALYEQYF. V gene TRBV6-5 combines with J gene TRBJ2-7, with TRBD2 identical over 10 bases. Trimming took 6 bases from V and 3 from J; bases not matched to a gene: 8. The germline gives CDR1 MNHEY, CDR2 SVGAGI. There are 15 residues in the CDR3.

The chain couples TRBV6-2 or TRBV6-3 to TRBJ2-5; 9 nucleotides line up with TRBD1. CDR1 is MNHEY, CDR2 SVGEGT, per germline. The trim removed 0 bases at V and 4 bases at J, leaving 6 bases unmatched. The CDR3 extends over 16 amino acids. CDR3 sequence reads: CASSYSPGQGTETQYF. The DNA for the CDR3 is TGTGCCAGCAGTTACTCCCCGGGACAGGGTACAGAGACCCAGTACTTC.

The chain employs TRBV25-1 and TRBJ2-7; TRBD2 matches at 8 bases. The CDR3 runs 16 residues. Unmatched junction bases numbered 7, after V lost 1 base and J lost 2 bases. CDR1 is MGHDK, CDR2 SYGVNS, per germline. The CDR3 region has the DNA TGTGCCAGCAGTGAATGGGGAAAGCGGGGGACCTACGAGCAGTACTTC. Translated, it gives CASSEWGKRGTYEQYF.

This chain connects TRBV29-1 to TRBJ1-1; TRBD1 might be the D (6 bases). This CDR3 has 13 residues. Deletions cut 6 bases from V and 4 bases from J, with 15 bases between. The germline V gene has CDR1 SQVTM and CDR2 ANQGSEA. CDR3 bases: TGCAGCGTGGAGTTAAGGGGGGGCACTGAAGCTTTCTTT. Its protein product is CSVELRGGTEAFF.

The V and J genes are TRBV24-1 and TRBJ2-5; 10 positions match TRBD2. The germline gives CDR1 KGHDR, CDR2 SFDVKD. Unmatched junction bases numbered 3, after V lost 3 bases and J lost 0 bases. The CDR3 contains 16 residues. The CDR3 protein is CATSDTGLADQETQYF. DNA of the CDR3: TGTGCCACCAGTGATACCGGACTAGCGGACCAAGAGACCCAGTACTTC.

This clone was seen a few times. The chain carries TRBV19 and TRBJ1-5; TRBD1 matches at 7 bases. V lost 6 bases to trimming and J lost 4 bases; unmatched junction nucleotides: 6. This CDR3 has 14 amino acids. Germline V CDR1 and CDR2: LNHDA, SQIVND (reference sequence). This CDR3 reads CASSAGTVNQPQHF. In nucleotides, the CDR3 is TGTGCCAGTAGCGCCGGGACAGTTAATCAGCCCCAGCATTTT.